The 14 T cell receptor beta chains below all came from one sample that was sequenced in a study of blood T cell repertoires in COVID-19 (dated by TCRdb to 2020 to 2022). Library method: the immunoSEQ multiplex PCR assay. Here the immuneACCESS table is served through TCRdb, limited to in-frame sequences with V and J called. Missing clones are a known gap in these copies; in checked studies unresolved V genes cover under half, and the rest lacks a known reason. This sample holds around 100,000 clones; about 89% were observed only once. About 18% of the sample is in the top ten clones. The material sequenced was peripheral blood. Receptors were obtained from a man aged 50 to 59 with acute or convalescent COVID-19.

The chain is built from TRBV7-3 and TRBJ1-1; possible D gene TRBD1, 6 bases. Germline assignment: CDR1 SGHTA and CDR2 FQGTGA. The CDR3 has 13 amino acids. Between the trimmed V and J ends, which lost 6 bases and 0 bases, there was a span of 8 bases. CDR3 coding DNA: TGTGCCAGCAGATCAGGGGTGAACACTGAAGCTTTCTTT. Its translation is CASRSGVNTEAFF.

V usage is TRBV7-2 and J usage is TRBJ2-7, with 9 nucleotides matching TRBD2. J gave up 3 bases and V 4 bases, and 10 bases lay outside the gene matches. Germline V CDR1 and CDR2: SGHTA, FQGNSA. The CDR3 is made up of 16 amino acids. The DNA of the CDR3 is TGTGCCAGCAGCTCCGAGGCAAGCGGGAGGCACTACGAGCAGTACTTC. As protein: CASSSEASGRHYEQYF.

The rearrangement links TRBV2 to TRBJ2-2; D remains unclear. Per germline, CDR1 SNHLY and CDR2 FYNNEI. This CDR3 has 13 amino acids. Trimming left V 4 bases short and J 1 base short, with 4 bases between. CDR3 sequence reads: CASSAGNTGELFF. The CDR3 nucleotides read TGTGCCAGCAGTGCAGGGAACACCGGGGAGCTGTTTTTT.

The sample holds a few counts of this clone. Distinct nucleotide sequences in the sample also encode this CDR3. The CDR3 protein is CASSGAGWDYGYTF. The CDR3 DNA reads as TGTGCCAGTAGTGGTGCAGGGTGGGACTATGGCTACACCTTC. This sequence joins TRBV19 and TRBJ1-2; D is perhaps TRBD1 (5 bases). Germline-derived CDR1 and CDR2 are LNHDA and SQIVND (reference sequence). Trimming stripped 5 bases from V and 3 bases from J, with 13 bases between. The CDR3 loop spans 14 amino acids. Drawing the rest from reference TRBV19 and TRBJ1-2, the complete variable domain is DGGITQSPKYLFRKEGQNVTLSCEQNLNHDAMYWYRQDPGQGLRLIYYSQIVNDFQKGDIAEGYSVSREKKESFPLTVTSAQKNPTAFYLCASSGAGWDYGYTFGSGTRLTVV.

This sequence joins TRBV12-2 and TRBJ1-5. TRBV12-2 is shown as a pseudogene. The CDR3 sequence is 12 residues long. The CDR3 DNA is TGTGCAAGTCATTCACTGGAGCAGCCCCAGCATTTT. Its protein is CASHSLEQPQHF.

This clone appeared a few times. V usage is TRBV12-3 or TRBV12-4 and J usage is TRBJ1-3; unclear D gene. The germline V and J ends were trimmed by 6 bases and 2 bases, with 8 bases remaining between them. This CDR3 spans 13 amino acids. The CDR3 DNA is TGTGCCAGCAGGGAGGTGGCTGGAAACACCATATATTTT. Translated, it gives CASREVAGNTIYF.

About this clone itself: A junction end diverges from the germline sequence, so it may reflect a read error. The V call is TRBV29-1, the J call TRBJ1-1, with D unresolved. Germline-derived CDR1 and CDR2 are SQVTM and ANQGSEA. The CDR3 has 14 amino acids. The chain's CDR3 is CSVEGTDRSTEAFF. CDR3 nucleotide sequence: TGCAGCGTGGAAGGTACAGATCGGTCCACTGAAGCTTTCTTT.

J is TRBJ1-2 and V is TRBV5-1; 8 positions match TRBD1. The CDR3 runs 13 residues. CDR1 is SGHRS and CDR2 is YFSETQ in the germline V gene. Trimming removed 6 bases from V and 3 bases from J; junction bases left unmatched: 4. The DNA of the CDR3 is TGCGCCAGCAACCCGGACAGGGACTATGGCTACACCTTC. Amino acids: CASNPDRDYGYTF.

The J gene is TRBJ2-7, the V gene TRBV5-1; D is possibly TRBD1 (6 bases). CDR1 and CDR2 (germline): SGHRS, YFSETQ. The CDR3 totals 18 residues. The V end was cut by 4 bases, the J end by 4 bases, with 27 bases between. CDR3 DNA sequence: TGCGCCAGCAGCGCCGGAGGCCCAGGGGAATCTACACTTTACGAGCAGTACTTC. Translating it yields CASSAGGPGESTLYEQYF.

The chain recombines TRBV11-3 with TRBJ1-1, with D possibly being TRBD1 (6 bases). This CDR3 contains 16 residues. Germline loops: CDR1 SGHNT, CDR2 YENEEA. With 5 bases removed from V and 6 bases from J, the gap between germline ends came to 22 bases. The CDR3 protein is CASSLLGGPGWPEAFF. For the CDR3, the DNA is TGTGCCAGCAGCCTCCTGGGGGGGCCCGGTTGGCCTGAAGCTTTCTTT.

V gene TRBV30 combines with J gene TRBJ1-3; no firm D call. The CDR3 is made up of 13 amino acids. CDR1 and CDR2 (germline): GTSNPN, SVGIG (reference sequence). V was pared by 4 bases and J by 0 bases, with 7 bases between. The DNA of the CDR3 is TGTGCCTGGACTGAGGGCTCTGGAAACACCATATATTTT. It is translated as CAWTEGSGNTIYF.

CDR3 bases: TGTGCCAGCAGCCGGGACAGCTTCATTACGATTACAGATACGCAGTATTTT. Translating it yields CASSRDSFITITDTQYF. The V and J genes are TRBV6-2 or TRBV6-3 and TRBJ2-3; 7 bases map to TRBD1. J lost 3 bases, V lost 6 bases, and 15 bases had no gene match. Germline V gene sequence: CDR1 MNHEY, CDR2 SVGEGT. CDR3 length: 17 amino acids.

In its sample, this clone was seen a few times. The chain has TRBV19 and TRBJ1-2, with TRBD1 identical over 8 bases. The CDR3 runs 16 residues. In germline, CDR1 is LNHDA, CDR2 SQIVND (reference sequence). Unmatched junction bases numbered 16, after V lost 9 bases and J lost 4 bases. CDR3 DNA sequence: TGTGCCAGCTCTCCTTCAAGGACAGGGCAAGGCTATGGCTACACCTTC. Protein: CASSPSRTGQGYGYTF. Full variable domain (outside the CDR3, taken from reference TRBV19 and TRBJ1-2): DGGITQSPKYLFRKEGQNVTLSCEQNLNHDAMYWYRQDPGQGLRLIYYSQIVNDFQKGDIAEGYSVSREKKESFPLTVTSAQKNPTAFYLCASSPSRTGQGYGYTFGSGTRLTVV.

The chain recombines TRBV7-8 with TRBJ2-7; D is possibly TRBD2 (5 bases). Per germline, CDR1 SGHVS and CDR2 FQNEAQ. The V gene lost 5 bases and the J gene lost 10 bases, with 18 bases spanning the gap. The CDR3 runs to 13 residues. The CDR3, as DNA: TGTGCCAGCAGCCTCCCATCGGACTGGTACCAGTACTTC. Its translation: CASSLPSDWYQYF.